This passage covers 9 T cell receptor beta chains from one sample sequenced in a study of T cell repertoires in cytomegalovirus infection. TCRdb processed the reads anew with MiXCR; each CDR3 protein has one entry. The data hold about 830,000 distinct CDR3 sequences, with approximately 30% observed a single time. Antigens of these TCRs are unknown. The input for sequencing was cultured CD8+ T cells from PBMCs, taken from culture after CMV antigen stimulation. Receptor source: a human donor in good health (CMV status not recorded). Some clones in this sample may be carry-over from other donors' samples.

The chain joins TRBV6-1 to TRBJ1-5; 10 nucleotides line up with TRBD1. The CDR3 covers 17 residues. Losses at the gene ends were 5 bases for V and 0 bases for J; bases not matched to a gene: 7. Germline V gene lookup returns CDR1 MNHNS and CDR2 SASEGT. CDR3 residues: CASSSGTGADSNQPQHF. CDR3 bases: TGTGCCAGCAGTTCGGGGACAGGGGCAGATAGCAATCAGCCCCAGCATTTT.

V usage is TRBV3-1 and J usage is TRBJ2-3; D perhaps matches TRBD2 (6 bases). Germline V CDR1 and CDR2: LGHDT, YNNKEL (reference sequence). Trimming removed 0 bases at V and 2 bases at J, with 12 bases between. This CDR3 is 16 amino acids long. The CDR3 protein is CASSQDPGLFTDTQYF. The CDR3 DNA sequence: TGTGCCAGCAGCCAAGATCCGGGACTGTTCACAGATACGCAGTATTTT.

In this sample, this clonotype turned up a few times. This chain links TRBV6-5 with TRBJ2-5; the D gene is possibly TRBD1 (5 bases). Trimming took 2 bases from V and 0 from J, leaving 13 bases between them. The CDR3 loop spans 16 amino acids. In germline, CDR1 is MNHEY, CDR2 SVGAGI. CDR3 bases: TGTGCCAGCAGTTACCAGGGTCTAACATACCAAGAGACCCAGTACTTC. It specifies CASSYQGLTYQETQYF.

The chain couples TRBV6-1 to TRBJ2-3; tentative D call: TRBD2 (6 bases). This CDR3 has 17 amino acids. CDR1 and CDR2 (germline): MNHNS, SASEGT. Trimming took off 3 bases at V and 1 base at J, with 17 bases between the two ends. CDR3 amino acids: CASSEFELGGGTDTQYF. DNA of the CDR3: TGTGCCAGCAGTGAGTTTGAGTTGGGAGGAGGCACAGATACGCAGTATTTT.

This clonotype was picked up a small number of times. This chain uses TRBV12-3 or TRBV12-4 with TRBJ2-1, with D perhaps matching TRBD1 or TRBD2 (6 bases each). CDR3 length equals 15 residues. V was trimmed by 6 bases and J by 1 base, leaving 13 bases between them. For the CDR3, the DNA is TGTGCCAGCAGCTTCAAGGGGGGTTCCTACAATGAGCAGTTCTTC. This translates into CASSFKGGSYNEQFF.

This clonotype was found a few times. V usage is TRBV7-9 and J usage is TRBJ1-1; D may be TRBD1 (5 bases). With 2 bases removed from V and 1 base from J, the gap between germline ends came to 11 bases. Germline V CDR1 and CDR2: SEHNR, FQNEAQ (reference sequence). The CDR3 extends over 15 amino acids. For the CDR3, the DNA is TGTGCCAGCAGCTTATTCGTGGGGCCGAACACTGAAGCTTTCTTT. Its protein is CASSLFVGPNTEAFF.

This chain connects TRBV6-5 to TRBJ2-1; D is unclear. The CDR3 runs 14 residues. Trimming removed 7 bases at V and 2 bases at J, with 12 bases between. Germline CDR1 MNHEY, CDR2 SVGAGI. The CDR3 spells CASNEGETYNEQFF. CDR3 nucleotide sequence: TGTGCCAGCAACGAAGGCGAAACCTACAATGAGCAGTTCTTC.

The chain recombines TRBV20-1 with TRBJ2-1, with D perhaps matching TRBD1 (5 bases). Trimming took 3 bases from V and 10 from J, leaving 13 bases between them. This CDR3 is built from 12 residues. The V gene's germline CDR1 is DFQATT and CDR2 SNEGSKA (reference sequence). The CDR3, as DNA: TGCAGTGCTAGCCGCGCAAGGGGAGAGCAGTTCTTC. It specifies CSASRARGEQFF.

The chain combines TRBV6-5 with TRBJ2-1, with D tentatively TRBD1 (6 bases). The germline V gene encodes CDR1 MNHEY and CDR2 SVGAGI. V gave up 5 bases and J gave up 5 bases, with 13 bases separating them. The CDR3 is 14 residues long. The CDR3 nucleotides read TGTGCCAGCAGTCCGGGACAAACGAACAATGAGCAGTTCTTC. It codes for CASSPGQTNNEQFF.